This T cell receptor beta chain was documented in a study of T cells in Graves' hyperthyroidism and ophthalmopathy. This CDR3 region has 16 residues. After removal of 7 bases from V and 5 bases from J, the junction contained 17 bases not matched to a gene. Germline CDR1 and CDR2: SGHRS and YFSETQ. RNA transcripts were the template for amplifying TCR beta CDR3 regions. TCR CDR3 regions were first amplified by RT-PCR with HTBI primers. MiXCR, applied by TCRdb to the multiplex PCR reads, yields one record per CDR3 protein. Altogether roughly 570,000 distinct CDR3 sequences are present, approximately 44% being singletons, with the ten largest covering around 19%. At least ten counts were recorded for this clonotype.

What was sequenced was peripheral blood or thyroid tissue (not recorded which). The V gene is TRBV5-1, the J gene TRBJ1-2; 7 bases fit TRBD1. The source of this sequence is an adult woman with Graves' disease, either hyperthyroidism or ophthalmopathy (not recorded which). This CDR3 reads CASWVAPGQNYYGYTF. In DNA, the CDR3 is TGCGCCAGCTGGGTCGCTCCGGGACAGAATTATTATGGCTACACCTTC.